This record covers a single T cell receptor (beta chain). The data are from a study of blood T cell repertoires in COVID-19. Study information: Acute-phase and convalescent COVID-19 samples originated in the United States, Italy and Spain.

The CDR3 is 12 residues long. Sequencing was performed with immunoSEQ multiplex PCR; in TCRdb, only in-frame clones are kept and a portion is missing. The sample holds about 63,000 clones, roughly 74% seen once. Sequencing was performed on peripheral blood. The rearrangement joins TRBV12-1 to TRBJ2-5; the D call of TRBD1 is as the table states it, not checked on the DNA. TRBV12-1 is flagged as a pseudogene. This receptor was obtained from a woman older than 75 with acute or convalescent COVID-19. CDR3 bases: TGTGCCAGCGTGGTTAGGGGCGAGACCCAGTACTTC. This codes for CASVVRGETQYF.